Below, 18 T cell receptor beta chains from the same sample are listed, as sequenced in a study of T cells in Graves' hyperthyroidism and ophthalmopathy (dated by TCRdb to between 2018 and 2021). The method behind the library was multiplex PCR. The data were produced on an Illumina HiSeq 2000. The TCR beta CDR3 regions were amplified from the RNA transcripts. The first round of RT-PCR for the TCR CDR3 was performed with the HTBI primer set and the Qiagen OneStep RT-PCR kit. The public reads were run again by TCRdb, first through fastp at Q25 and then through MiXCR, and only productive beta chains were kept. Merged by CDR3 protein, the rows form single entries marked with the most common genes and DNA. This sample is represented by a few hundred thousand distinct CDR3 sequences; 15% to 20% of them were singletons. Under 55% of the sample is in the top ten clones. Input material: blood. The receptor set was obtained from a woman aged 50 to 60 with Graves' hyperthyroidism.

This clonotype was picked up many times. The V gene is TRBV12-3 or TRBV12-4, the J gene TRBJ1-5; D may be TRBD1 (5 bases). The CDR3 length is 14 residues. Trimming pared 2 bases from V and 1 base from J, leaving 6 bases between. CDR3 nucleotides: TGTGCCAGCAGTTTAAAGGGGAGCAATCAGCCCCAGCATTTT. Protein: CASSLKGSNQPQHF.

On this clonotype itself: A single base separates this from a much larger clone, so it may be a read error. In DNA, the CDR3 is TGCAGTGCTGCCCGGACTAGCGGGAGCACAGATACGCAGTATTTT. Its translation is CSAARTSGSTDTQYF. The genes are TRBV20-1 and TRBJ2-3, with 11 bases fitting TRBD2. CDR3 length equals 15 residues. The germline V gene has CDR1 DFQATT and CDR2 SNEGSKA (reference sequence). With V trimmed by 5 bases and J by 0 bases, 4 bases remained unmatched.

Comments on this clonotype: This may arise from a read error, as a much more abundant clone is one base away. Without the conserved terminal phenylalanine or tryptophan, this CDR3 likely stems from a read error. This chain joins TRBV12-3 or TRBV12-4 and TRBJ1-3; no reliable D call. The V end lost 3 bases, the J end lost 0 bases, and 9 bases lay between the germline ends. The CDR3 covers 15 residues. CDR3: CASSLWTSSGNTIYI. The DNA of the CDR3 is TGTGCCAGCAGTTTGTGGACCTCCTCTGGAAACACCATATATATT.

The rearrangement links TRBV30 to TRBJ2-3, with 9 bases identical to TRBD2. Germline lookup yields CDR1 GTSNPN and CDR2 SVGIG (reference sequence). The V and J ends lost 4 bases and 3 bases, in that order; junction bases with no gene match: 8. The length of the CDR3 is 15 residues. The CDR3 coding sequence is TGTGCCTGGATTCTACTTAGCGGGAGTACAGATACGCAGTATTTT. This translates into CAWILLSGSTDTQYF. The full variable domain, in which reference TRBV30 and TRBJ2-3 provide the parts outside the CDR3, is SQTIHQWPATLVQPVGSPLSLECTVEGTSNPNLYWYRQAAGRGLQLLFYSVGIGQISSEVPQNLSASRPQDRQFILSSKKLLLSDSGFYLCAWILLSGSTDTQYFGPGTRLTVL.

This clonotype came up a few times. The chain employs TRBV3-1 and TRBJ2-5; D gene ambiguous. Germline CDR1 LGHDT, CDR2 YNNKEL (reference sequence). The CDR3 consists of 18 residues. The ends were cut back, 4 bases at V and 1 base at J, with 22 bases in the middle. The CDR3 nucleotides are TGTGCCAGCAGCCCCCCCTGGGGTAGCCATACTACCCAAGAGACCCAGTACTTC. Protein product: CASSPPWGSHTTQETQYF.

This chain connects TRBV9 to TRBJ1-2; 7 nucleotides match TRBD1. Looked up from germline, CDR1 is SGDLS and CDR2 is YYNGEE. Losses at the gene ends were 0 bases for V and 5 bases for J; bases not matched to a gene: 10. This CDR3 has 16 residues. The CDR3 is CASSVAMQGVNYGYTF. The CDR3 DNA reads as TGTGCCAGCAGCGTAGCGATGCAGGGGGTTAATTATGGCTACACCTTC.

The gene calls are TRBV4-1 and TRBJ1-2; 7 bases are shared with TRBD1. CDR3 size: 15 residues. Losses at the gene ends were 0 bases for V and 7 bases for J; bases not matched to a gene: 8. Germline loops: CDR1 MGHRA, CDR2 YSYEKL. CDR3 residues: CASSQEAGTGVGYTF. CDR3 coding DNA: TGCGCCAGCAGCCAAGAGGCTGGAACAGGGGTTGGCTACACCTTC.

The genes are TRBV20-1 and TRBJ2-3; no clear D gene. This CDR3 is built from 14 residues. V was shortened by 1 base and J by 5 bases, with 13 bases between the two germline ends. CDR1 and CDR2 from the germline V gene are DFQATT and SNEGSKA (reference sequence). The CDR3: CSARAGVLEDTQYF. CDR3 bases: TGCAGTGCTAGAGCAGGAGTGCTTGAAGATACGCAGTATTTT.

This clonotype has ten or more counts. The chain joins TRBV7-9 to TRBJ2-7, with a possible D match to TRBD2 (5 bases). The V gene lost 3 bases and the J gene lost 2 bases, with 11 bases spanning the gap. The CDR3 is 14 residues long. Germline CDR1 is SEHNR and CDR2 is FQNEAQ (reference sequence). CDR3 coding DNA: TGTGCCAGCAGCTTTAGCGATGGACCCTACGAGCAGTACTTC. Translated, it gives CASSFSDGPYEQYF.

This clonotype was seen at least ten times. The CDR3 nucleotides read TGCGCCAGCAGCTTCGGGACAGGGGGCAATGAGCAGTTCTTC. Translating it yields CASSFGTGGNEQFF. This chain joins TRBV5-1 and TRBJ2-1; 11 bases align to TRBD1. From germline, CDR1 is SGHRS and CDR2 YFSETQ. There are 14 residues in the CDR3. The ends lost 2 bases at V and 6 bases at J; junction bases unmatched: 1.

This clonotype was counted many times. The chain couples TRBV12-3 or TRBV12-4 to TRBJ2-1, with D unclear. The CDR3 length is 15 residues. The V end was cut by 3 bases, the J end by 7 bases, with 16 bases between. This CDR3 is CASSFQLASKNEQFF. The DNA of the CDR3 is TGTGCCAGCAGTTTTCAGTTGGCTAGTAAAAATGAGCAGTTCTTC.

In its sample, this clonotype was seen a few times. The chain links TRBV27 to TRBJ1-1; TRBD1 is a possible D gene (5 bases). The CDR3 contains 14 residues. Germline V gene lookup returns CDR1 MNHEY and CDR2 SMNVEV (reference sequence). The V end was cut by 2 bases, the J end by 5 bases, with 12 bases between. The DNA of the CDR3 is TGTGCCAGCAGTTTAAGGTTGGGGCAAACTGAAGCTTTCTTT. It codes for CASSLRLGQTEAFF.

This sequence joins TRBV28 and TRBJ1-6; TRBD1 agrees at 9 bases. The V segment lost 2 bases and the J segment 10 bases; nucleotides outside the gene matches: 6. The CDR3 totals 15 residues. Germline V lookup: CDR1 MDHEN, CDR2 SYDVKM. Here the CDR3 reads CASSLHGTGWSPLHF. The CDR3, as DNA: TGTGCCAGCAGTTTACACGGGACAGGGTGGTCACCCCTCCACTTT.

With respect to this clonotype: This clone may be a read error of a much larger clone one base away. The chain carries TRBV30 and TRBJ1-3; D call uncertain. CDR1 and CDR2 from the germline V gene are GTSNPN and SVGIG (reference sequence). The CDR3 is 14 residues long. The V gene lost 6 bases and the J gene lost 5 bases, with 17 bases spanning the gap. As DNA, the CDR3 is TGTGCCTGCCAGTCAGGAGCGCCTCGAAACACCATATATTTT. Protein product: CACQSGAPRNTIYF. Using reference TRBV30 and TRBJ1-3 for the parts outside the CDR3, the full variable domain is SQTIHQWPATLVQPVGSPLSLECTVEGTSNPNLYWYRQAAGRGLQLLFYSVGIGQISSEVPQNLSASRPQDRQFILSSKKLLLSDSGFYLCACQSGAPRNTIYFGEGSWLTVV.

This clonotype was observed at least ten times. This chain uses TRBV2 with TRBJ2-5, with unresolved D. Trimming took off 6 bases at V and 10 bases at J, with 9 bases between the two ends. Germline V CDR1 and CDR2: SNHLY, FYNNEI. CDR3 length equals 10 residues. The CDR3 loop reads CASSGVDQYF. The DNA for the CDR3 is TGTGCCAGCAGCGGAGTAGACCAGTACTTC.

This clonotype was found many times. The chain combines TRBV2 with TRBJ2-5, with unresolved D. Trimming shortened V by 0 bases and J by 4 bases, and 6 bases separated the two germline ends. Germline V gives CDR1 SNHLY, CDR2 FYNNEI. This CDR3 contains 13 residues. DNA for the CDR3: TGTGCCAGCAGTGAAGCTCTGCGAGAGACCCAGTACTTC. Protein product: CASSEALRETQYF.

In its sample, this clonotype was seen a few times. The chain uses TRBV6-5 and TRBJ2-7, with 7 bases matching TRBD2. Trimming took 0 bases from V and 3 from J; bases not matched to a gene: 5. CDR3 length: 15 amino acids. In germline, CDR1 is MNHEY, CDR2 SVGAGI. The CDR3: CASSYSREGFYEQYF. The DNA of the CDR3 is TGTGCCAGCAGTTACTCGAGGGAGGGTTTCTACGAGCAGTACTTC.

This clonotype showed up many times. The rearrangement links TRBV27 to TRBJ1-5; 9 nucleotides match TRBD1. Germline V gives CDR1 MNHEY, CDR2 SMNVEV (reference sequence). The CDR3 runs to 16 residues. Trimming removed 5 bases from V and 4 bases from J; junction bases left unmatched: 9. The CDR3: CASSPSFGTGNQPQHF. The CDR3 DNA follows: TGTGCCAGCAGTCCAAGTTTCGGGACAGGGAATCAGCCCCAGCATTTT.